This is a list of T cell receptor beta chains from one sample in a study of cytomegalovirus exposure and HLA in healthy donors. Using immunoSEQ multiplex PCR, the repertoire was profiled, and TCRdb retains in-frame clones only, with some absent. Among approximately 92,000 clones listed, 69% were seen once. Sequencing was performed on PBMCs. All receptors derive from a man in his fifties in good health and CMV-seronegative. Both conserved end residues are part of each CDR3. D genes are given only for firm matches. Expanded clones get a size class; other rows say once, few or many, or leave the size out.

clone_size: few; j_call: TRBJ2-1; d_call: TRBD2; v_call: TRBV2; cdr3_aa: CASSDDSSGPYNEQFF; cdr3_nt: TGTGCCAGCAGTGACGATTCTAGCGGACCCTACAATGAGCAGTTCTTC
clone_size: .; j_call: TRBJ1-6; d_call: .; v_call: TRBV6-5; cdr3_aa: CASRAGSLSSPLHF; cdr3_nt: TGTGCCAGCAGAGCGGGCAGTCTAAGTTCACCCCTCCACTTT
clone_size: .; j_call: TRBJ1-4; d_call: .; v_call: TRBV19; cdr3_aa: CASSPRGGEKLFF; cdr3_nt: TGTGCCAGTAGCCCCAGAGGGGGTGAAAAACTGTTTTTT
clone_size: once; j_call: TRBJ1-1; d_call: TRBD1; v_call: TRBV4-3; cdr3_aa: CASSQEDRVFTEAFF; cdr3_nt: TGCGCCAGCAGCCAAGAGGACAGGGTGTTCACTGAAGCTTTCTTT
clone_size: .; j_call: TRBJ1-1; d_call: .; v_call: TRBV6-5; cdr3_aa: CASSAPPGAAEAFF; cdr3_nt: TGTGCCAGCAGTGCGCCTCCAGGGGCGGCTGAAGCTTTCTTT
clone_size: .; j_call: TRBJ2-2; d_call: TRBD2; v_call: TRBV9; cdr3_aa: CASRSGGSTGELFF; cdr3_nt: TGTGCCTCACGGAGCGGGGGGTCCACCGGGGAGCTGTTTTTT
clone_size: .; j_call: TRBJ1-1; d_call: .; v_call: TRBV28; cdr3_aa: CASNLRVDLPQNTEAFF; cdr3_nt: TGTGCCAGCAACTTGAGGGTAGACCTTCCGCAGAACACTGAAGCTTTCTTT
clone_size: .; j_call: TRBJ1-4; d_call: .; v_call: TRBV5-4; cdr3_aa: CASSLDREEKLFF; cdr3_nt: TGTGCCAGCAGCTTGGACAGGGAGGAAAAACTGTTTTTT
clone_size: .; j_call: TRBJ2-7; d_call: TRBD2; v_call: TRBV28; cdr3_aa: CASSPSGGTSSYEQYF; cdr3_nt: TGTGCCAGCAGTCCATCGGGGGGTACTAGCTCCTACGAGCAGTACTTC
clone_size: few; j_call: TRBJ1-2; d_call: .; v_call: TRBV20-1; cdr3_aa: CSARDTQNNTF; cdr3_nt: TGCAGTGCTAGAGATACACAGAACAACACCTTC
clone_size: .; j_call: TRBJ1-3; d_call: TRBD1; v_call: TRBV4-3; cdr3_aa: CASSPKTGTFSGNTIYF; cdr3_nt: TGCGCCAGCAGCCCTAAGACAGGGACTTTCTCTGGAAACACCATATATTTT
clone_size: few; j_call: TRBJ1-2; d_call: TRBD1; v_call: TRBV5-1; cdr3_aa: CASSLRTGDYGYTF; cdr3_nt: TGCGCCAGCAGCCTTAGGACAGGGGACTATGGCTACACCTTC
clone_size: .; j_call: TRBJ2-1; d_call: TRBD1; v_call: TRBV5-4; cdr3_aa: CASSQGQGEQFF; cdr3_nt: TGTGCCAGCAGCCAGGGACAGGGCGAGCAGTTCTTC
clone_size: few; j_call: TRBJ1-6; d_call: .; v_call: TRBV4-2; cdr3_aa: CASSPPLKARVLNSPLHF; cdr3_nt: TGTGCCAGCAGCCCCCCATTAAAGGCCAGGGTCCTTAATTCACCCCTCCACTTT
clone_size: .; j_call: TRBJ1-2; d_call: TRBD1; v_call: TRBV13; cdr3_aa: CASSLRTGRLGYTF; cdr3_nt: TGTGCCAGCAGCTTAAGGACAGGGAGGCTTGGCTACACCTTC
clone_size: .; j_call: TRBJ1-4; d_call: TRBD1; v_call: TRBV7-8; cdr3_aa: CASSPRDRNEKLFF; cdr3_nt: TGTGCCAGCAGCCCCAGGGACAGAAATGAAAAACTGTTTTTT
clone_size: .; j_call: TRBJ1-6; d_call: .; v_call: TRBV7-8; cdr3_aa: CASRGAGGPGSPLHF; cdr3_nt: TGTGCCAGCAGGGGGGCTGGGGGACCGGGCTCACCCCTCCACTTT
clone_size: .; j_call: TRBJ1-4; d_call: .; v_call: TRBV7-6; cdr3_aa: CASSLRGAPNEKLFF; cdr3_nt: TGTGCCAGCAGCTTACGGGGGGCCCCTAATGAAAAACTGTTTTTT
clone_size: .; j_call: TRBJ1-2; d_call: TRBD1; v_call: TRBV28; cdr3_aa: CASRYHVTGVYGYTF; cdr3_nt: TGTGCCAGCAGGTACCACGTGACAGGGGTTTATGGCTACACCTTC
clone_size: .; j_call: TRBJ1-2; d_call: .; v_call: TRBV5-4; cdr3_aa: CASSLAGRGADGYTF; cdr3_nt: TGTGCCAGCAGCTTGGCCGGGAGGGGCGCCGATGGCTACACCTTC
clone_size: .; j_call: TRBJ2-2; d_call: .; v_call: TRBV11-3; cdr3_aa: CASSLQQGVGELFF; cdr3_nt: TGTGCCAGCAGCTTACAACAGGGTGTCGGGGAGCTGTTTTTT
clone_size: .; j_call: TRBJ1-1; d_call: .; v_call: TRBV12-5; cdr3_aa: CASGLTGRGWMNTEAFF; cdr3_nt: TGTGCTAGTGGTTTGACGGGAAGGGGGTGGATGAACACTGAAGCTTTCTTT
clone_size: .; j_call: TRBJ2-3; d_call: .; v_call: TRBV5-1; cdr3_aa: CASSLDPTSTDTQYF; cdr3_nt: TGCGCCAGCAGCTTGGACCCCACTAGCACAGATACGCAGTATTTT
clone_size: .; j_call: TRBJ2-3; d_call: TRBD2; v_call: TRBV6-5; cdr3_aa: CASSYSLAVSTDTQYF; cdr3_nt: TGTGCCAGCAGTTACTCTCTAGCGGTCAGCACAGATACGCAGTATTTT
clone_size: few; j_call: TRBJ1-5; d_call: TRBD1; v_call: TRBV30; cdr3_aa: CAWSVGTGNQPQHF; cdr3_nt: TGTGCCTGGAGTGTGGGGACAGGGAATCAGCCCCAGCATTTT
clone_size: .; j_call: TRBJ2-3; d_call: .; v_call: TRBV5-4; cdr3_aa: CASRTDHSTDTQYF; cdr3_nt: TGTGCCAGCAGGACAGACCATAGCACAGATACGCAGTATTTT
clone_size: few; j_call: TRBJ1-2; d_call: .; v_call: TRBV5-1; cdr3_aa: CASSLAPDSTYGYTF; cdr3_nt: TGCGCCAGCAGCTTGGCTCCGGACAGCACATATGGCTACACCTTC
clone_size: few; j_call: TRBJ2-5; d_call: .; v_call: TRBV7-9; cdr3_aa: CASSPGSAETQYF; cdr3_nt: TGTGCCAGCAGCCCCGGGAGCGCTGAGACCCAGTACTTC
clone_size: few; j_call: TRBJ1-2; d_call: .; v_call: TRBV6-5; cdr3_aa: CASSYYTSGVYGYTF; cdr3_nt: TGTGCCAGCAGTTACTATACCTCAGGGGTCTATGGCTACACCTTC
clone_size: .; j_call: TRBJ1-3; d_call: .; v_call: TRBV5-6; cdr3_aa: CASSQGTNTIYF; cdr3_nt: TGTGCCAGCTCGCAGGGGACAAACACCATATATTTT
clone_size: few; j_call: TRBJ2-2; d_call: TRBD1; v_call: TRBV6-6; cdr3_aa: CASSYRGGTGAGELFF; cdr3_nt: TGTGCCAGCAGTTACCGGGGAGGGACAGGGGCCGGGGAGCTGTTTTTT